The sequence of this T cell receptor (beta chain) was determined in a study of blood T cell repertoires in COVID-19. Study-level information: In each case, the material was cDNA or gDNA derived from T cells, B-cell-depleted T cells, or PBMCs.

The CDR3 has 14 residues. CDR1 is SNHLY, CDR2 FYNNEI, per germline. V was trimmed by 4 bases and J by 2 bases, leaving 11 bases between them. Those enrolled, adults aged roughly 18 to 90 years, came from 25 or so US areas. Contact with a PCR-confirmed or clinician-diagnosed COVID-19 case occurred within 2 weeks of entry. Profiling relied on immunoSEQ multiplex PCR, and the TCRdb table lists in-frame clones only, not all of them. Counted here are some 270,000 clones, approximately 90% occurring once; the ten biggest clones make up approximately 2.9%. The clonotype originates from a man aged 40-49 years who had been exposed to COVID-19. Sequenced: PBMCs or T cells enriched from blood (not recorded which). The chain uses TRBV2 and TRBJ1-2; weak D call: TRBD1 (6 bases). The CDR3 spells CASSVGGQNYGYTF. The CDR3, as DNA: TGTGCCAGCAGTGTTGGGGGCCAGAACTATGGCTACACCTTC.